A selection of T cell receptor beta chains follows, all from one sample in a study of beta chain features in type 1 diabetes. Sequenced by immunoSEQ multiplex PCR; TCRdb stores in-frame clones only, minus some. The data contain about 400,000 clones, approximately 12% of them seen just once; the ten biggest clones take up around 0.0099%. The sequenced material came from naive CD4+ T cells from blood. The source of these receptors is a young woman with type 1 diabetes. Both conserved end residues are part of each CDR3. The D gene is left open where the match is weak. Not every row has a clone size; where given, it reads once, few, many or a size class.

>-|TRBJ1-1|TRBV29-1|few
CSADRALRETEAFF
TGCAGCGCAGATCGGGCTTTAAGGGAGACTGAAGCTTTCTTT
>-|TRBJ1-2|TRBV2|-
CASSRSGGYTF
TGTGCCAGCAGTCGGTCAGGGGGCTACACCTTC
>-|TRBJ2-3|TRBV29-1|-
CSVLTREGSDTQYF
TGCAGCGTCCTGACGAGGGAAGGATCAGATACGCAGTATTTT
>TRBD1|TRBJ1-2|TRBV5-1|few
CASSDRDRYGYTF
TGCGCCAGCAGCGACCGGGACAGGTATGGCTACACCTTC
>TRBD2|TRBJ2-3|TRBV7-9|-
CASSRAGLAGVADTQYF
TGTGCCAGCAGCCGAGCCGGACTAGCGGGAGTCGCAGATACGCAGTATTTT
>-|TRBJ2-7|TRBV28|few
CASSQGRDEQYF
TGTGCCAGCAGCCAGGGGCGCGACGAGCAGTACTTC
>-|TRBJ1-1|TRBV7-9|-
CASSADMNTEAFF
TGTGCCAGCAGCGCCGACATGAACACTGAAGCTTTCTTT
>TRBD1|TRBJ2-5|TRBV18|few
CASSTTGEETQYF
TGTGCCAGCTCAACTACAGGGGAGGAGACCCAGTACTTC
>-|TRBJ1-1|TRBV7-8|-
CASSFGGGGAEAFF
TGTGCCAGCAGCTTCGGGGGTGGGGGGGCTGAAGCTTTCTTT
>-|TRBJ2-1|TRBV4-3|few
CASSQDNGRAVFF
TGCGCCAGCAGCCAAGATAATGGGCGTGCAGTTTTCTTC
>-|TRBJ2-1|TRBV7-6|few
CASSFGDNEQFF
TGTGCCAGCAGCTTCGGAGACAATGAGCAGTTCTTC
>-|TRBJ1-6|TRBV7-2|-
CASSPAGVGSPLHF
TGTGCCAGCAGCCCCGCCGGGGTAGGGTCACCCCTCCACTTT
>TRBD1|TRBJ2-2|TRBV5-1|-
CASSWDRANTGELFF
TGCGCCAGCAGCTGGGACAGGGCGAACACCGGGGAGCTGTTTTTT
>-|TRBJ2-1|TRBV5-4|-
CASSPLWRDSSSEQFF
TGTGCCAGCAGCCCTCTGTGGCGGGACTCCTCGAGTGAGCAGTTCTTC
>TRBD2|TRBJ2-7|TRBV14|few
CASSQVGLAGLYEQYF
TGTGCCAGCAGCCAAGTCGGACTAGCGGGACTTTACGAGCAGTACTTC
>TRBD1|TRBJ2-5|TRBV4-1|few
CASSHTGTGALETQYF
TGCGCCAGCAGCCACACCGGGACAGGGGCTCTGGAGACCCAGTACTTC
>-|TRBJ1-3|TRBV6-1|few
CASSDVGTRISGNTIYF
TGTGCCAGCAGTGATGTCGGGACACGAATCTCTGGAAACACCATATATTTT
>-|TRBJ2-1|TRBV11-1|-
CASSLNPGSSYNEQFF
TGTGCCAGCAGCTTAAACCCCGGGAGCTCCTACAATGAGCAGTTCTTC
>-|TRBJ1-5|TRBV4-1|-
CASSQGTTDQPQHF
TGCGCCAGCAGCCAAGGAACCACTGATCAGCCCCAGCATTTT
>-|TRBJ2-2|TRBV6-6|-
CASSYILRDTGELFF
TGTGCCAGCAGTTACATACTGAGGGACACCGGGGAGCTGTTTTTT
>-|TRBJ2-5|TRBV7-2|-
CASVGWIGMGETQYF
TGTGCCAGCGTCGGGTGGATCGGGATGGGAGAGACCCAGTACTTC
>TRBD1|TRBJ2-7|TRBV28|few
CASSLFGQGFYEQYF
TGTGCCAGCAGTTTATTCGGACAGGGCTTCTACGAGCAGTACTTC
>TRBD2|TRBJ2-3|TRBV5-1|few
CASTPTSGPSTDTQYF
TGCGCCAGCACCCCGACTAGCGGGCCTAGCACAGATACGCAGTATTTT
>TRBD2|TRBJ2-7|TRBV9|few
CASSPGLAGREQYF
TGTGCCAGCAGCCCGGGACTAGCGGGGAGAGAGCAGTACTTC
>TRBD1|TRBJ1-2|TRBV11-2|-
CASRFGTANYGYTF
TGTGCCAGCAGATTTGGGACAGCCAACTATGGCTACACCTTC
>-|TRBJ1-5|TRBV5-1|-
CASSASGSQPQHF
TGCGCCAGCAGCGCGAGTGGTTCTCAGCCCCAGCATTTT
>-|TRBJ2-7|TRBV4-3|few
CASSQGMNSFPYEQYF
TGCGCCAGCAGCCAAGGAATGAACTCTTTCCCCTACGAGCAGTACTTC
>-|TRBJ1-2|TRBV19|-
CATSGLLHYGYTF
TGTGCCACCTCGGGACTGTTGCACTATGGCTACACCTTC
>-|TRBJ2-1|TRBV6-5|-
CASRSLTRDNEQFF
TGTGCCAGCAGGTCGTTAACTAGAGACAATGAGCAGTTCTTC
>TRBD2|TRBJ2-3|TRBV28|-
CASNAGELTDTQYF
TGTGCCAGCAACGCGGGAGAGCTCACAGATACGCAGTATTTT
>TRBD2|TRBJ2-7|TRBV5-6|-
CASSLAGRERIEQYF
TGTGCCAGCAGCTTGGCGGGGCGGGAGCGCATCGAGCAGTACTTC
>TRBD1|TRBJ2-3|TRBV11-2|-
CASSFRRDRRTDTQYF
TGTGCCAGCAGCTTCCGCCGGGACAGACGCACAGATACGCAGTATTTT
>-|TRBJ2-7|TRBV28|-
CASKKGVHEQYF
TGTGCCAGCAAAAAGGGGGTCCACGAGCAGTACTTC
>-|TRBJ2-3|TRBV7-2|few
CASSQREADTQYF
TGTGCCAGCAGCCAAAGGGAGGCAGATACGCAGTATTTT
>-|TRBJ2-5|TRBV28|few
CASREGRKETQYF
TGTGCCAGCAGGGAGGGCCGGAAAGAGACCCAGTACTTC
>-|TRBJ2-7|TRBV30|-
CARSEGGLYEQYF
TGTGCCCGGAGCGAAGGGGGTCTGTACGAGCAGTACTTC
>-|TRBJ1-1|TRBV18|-
CASSPFRGNTEAFF
TGTGCCAGCTCACCCTTTAGGGGGAACACTGAAGCTTTCTTT
>-|TRBJ2-7|TRBV4-2|-
CASSQVTVSYEQYF
TGTGCCAGCAGCCAGGTGACAGTCTCCTACGAGCAGTACTTC
>-|TRBJ2-1|TRBV5-1|-
CASSLAAPTYNEQFF
TGCGCCAGCAGCTTGGCAGCGCCTACCTACAATGAGCAGTTCTTC
>-|TRBJ2-3|TRBV5-4|-
CASSLAVAVGTDTQYF
TGTGCCAGCAGCTTGGCCGTAGCGGTGGGCACAGATACGCAGTATTTT
>TRBD1|TRBJ2-1|TRBV18|few
CASSPSQGSLNEQFF
TGTGCCAGCTCACCTTCACAGGGGAGCCTCAATGAGCAGTTCTTC
>-|TRBJ1-1|TRBV9|few
CASSVSSQGRTGSEAFF
TGTGCCAGCAGCGTTTCATCCCAGGGGCGAACGGGATCTGAAGCTTTCTTT
>TRBD2|TRBJ2-5|TRBV7-9|few
CASSLLGRGAGEETQYF
TGTGCCAGCAGCTTATTGGGGAGAGGCGCGGGAGAAGAGACCCAGTACTTC
>TRBD1|TRBJ1-2|TRBV29-1|-
CSVEEPQGDGYTF
TGCAGCGTTGAAGAACCACAGGGGGATGGCTACACCTTC
>TRBD2|TRBJ2-3|TRBV7-8|-
CASRRTSADTQYF
TGTGCCAGCAGGCGTACTAGCGCAGATACGCAGTATTTT
>-|TRBJ1-5|TRBV4-3|few
CASSQDRHGVGQPQHF
TGCGCCAGCAGCCAAGACCGGCACGGGGTGGGTCAGCCCCAGCATTTT
>-|TRBJ1-5|TRBV15|few
CATSLRLSQPQHF
TGTGCCACCAGCCTGAGATTGAGTCAGCCCCAGCATTTT
>-|TRBJ2-1|TRBV30|few
CAWSVSGEQFF
TGTGCCTGGAGTGTTAGTGGTGAGCAGTTCTTC
>TRBD1|TRBJ2-7|TRBV5-4|few
CASSWDRDYEQYF
TGTGCCAGCAGCTGGGACAGGGACTACGAGCAGTACTTC